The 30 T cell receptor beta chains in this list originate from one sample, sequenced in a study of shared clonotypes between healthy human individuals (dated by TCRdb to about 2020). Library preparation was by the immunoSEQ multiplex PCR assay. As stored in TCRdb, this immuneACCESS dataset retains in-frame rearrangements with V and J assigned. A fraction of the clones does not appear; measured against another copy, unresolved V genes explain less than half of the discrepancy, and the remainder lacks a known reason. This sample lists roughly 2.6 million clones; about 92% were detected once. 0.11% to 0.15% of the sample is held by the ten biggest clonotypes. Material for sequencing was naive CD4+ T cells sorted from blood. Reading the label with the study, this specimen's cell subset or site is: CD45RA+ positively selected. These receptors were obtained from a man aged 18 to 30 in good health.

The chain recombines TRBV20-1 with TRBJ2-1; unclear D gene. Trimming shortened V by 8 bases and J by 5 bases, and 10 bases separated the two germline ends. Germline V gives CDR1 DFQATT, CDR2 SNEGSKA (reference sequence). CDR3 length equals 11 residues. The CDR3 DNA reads TGCAGTACCCCGGTCCACAATGAGCAGTTCTTC. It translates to CSTPVHNEQFF.

This chain's CDR3 is CAISGGSYTDTQYF. The CDR3 coding sequence is TGTGCCATCAGTGGCGGATCTTATACAGATACGCAGTATTTT. J is TRBJ2-3 and V is TRBV10-3; no clear D. CDR3 size: 14 residues. Germline V gives CDR1 ENHRY, CDR2 SYGVKD. Trimming removed 4 bases at V and 3 bases at J, with 11 bases between.

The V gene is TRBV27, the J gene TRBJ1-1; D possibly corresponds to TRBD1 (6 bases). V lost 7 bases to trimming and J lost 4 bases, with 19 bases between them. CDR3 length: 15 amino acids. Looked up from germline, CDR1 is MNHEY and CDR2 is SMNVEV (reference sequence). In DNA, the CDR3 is TGTGCCAGCACCCCAGACAGGATCCTTGGCACTGAAGCTTTCTTT. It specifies CASTPDRILGTEAFF.

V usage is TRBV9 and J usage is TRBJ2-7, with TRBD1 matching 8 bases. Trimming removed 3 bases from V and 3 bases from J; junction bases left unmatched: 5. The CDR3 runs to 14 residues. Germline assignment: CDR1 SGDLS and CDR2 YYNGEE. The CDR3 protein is CASSATGTGYEQYF. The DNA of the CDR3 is TGTGCCAGCAGCGCGACCGGGACAGGCTACGAGCAGTACTTC.

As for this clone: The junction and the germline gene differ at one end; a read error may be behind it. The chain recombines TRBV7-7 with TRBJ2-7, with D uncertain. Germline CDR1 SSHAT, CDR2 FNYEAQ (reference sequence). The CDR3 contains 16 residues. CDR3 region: CASSPRLGSSPYEQYF. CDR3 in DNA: TGTGCTAGCAGCCCCCGATTAGGGTCCAGCCCCTACGAGCAGTACTTC.

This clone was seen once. In DNA form, the CDR3 reads TGTGCCAGCAGTAACCCAGGAGTTGGGACCCAGTACTTC. It yields the protein CASSNPGVGTQYF. The chain combines TRBV11-2 with TRBJ2-5; D is unclear. Trimming removed 6 bases from V and 7 bases from J, with 15 bases in between. Germline lookup yields CDR1 SGHAT and CDR2 FQNNGV. This CDR3 spans 13 amino acids.

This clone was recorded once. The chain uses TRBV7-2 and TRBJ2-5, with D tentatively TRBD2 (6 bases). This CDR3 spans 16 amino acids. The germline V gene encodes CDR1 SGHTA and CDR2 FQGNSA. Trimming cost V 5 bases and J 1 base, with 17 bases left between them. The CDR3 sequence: CASSHPNLGGQETQYF. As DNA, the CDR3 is TGTGCCAGCAGCCACCCCAACCTGGGGGGCCAAGAGACCCAGTACTTC. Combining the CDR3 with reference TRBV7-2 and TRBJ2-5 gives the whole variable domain GAGVSQSPSNKVTEKGKDVELRCDPISGHTALYWYRQSLGQGLEFLIYFQGNSAPDKSGLPSDRFSAERTGGSVSTLTIQRTQQEDSAVYLCASSHPNLGGQETQYFGPGTRLLVL.

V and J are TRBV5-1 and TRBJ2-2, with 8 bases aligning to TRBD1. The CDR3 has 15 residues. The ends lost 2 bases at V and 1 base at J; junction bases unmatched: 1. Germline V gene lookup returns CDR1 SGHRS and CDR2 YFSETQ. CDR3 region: CASSFTGGNTGELFF. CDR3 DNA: TGCGCCAGCAGCTTCACAGGGGGGAACACCGGGGAGCTGTTTTTT.

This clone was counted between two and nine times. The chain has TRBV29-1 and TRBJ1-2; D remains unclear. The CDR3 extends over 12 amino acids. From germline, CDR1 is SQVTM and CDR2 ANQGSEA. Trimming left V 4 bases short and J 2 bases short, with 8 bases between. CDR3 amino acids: CSVGWANYGYTF. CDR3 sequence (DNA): TGCAGCGTTGGCTGGGCCAACTATGGCTACACCTTC.

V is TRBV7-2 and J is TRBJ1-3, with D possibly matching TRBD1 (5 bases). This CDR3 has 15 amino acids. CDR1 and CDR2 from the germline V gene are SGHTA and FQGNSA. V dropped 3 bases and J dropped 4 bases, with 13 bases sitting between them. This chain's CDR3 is CASSLIGVVGNTIYF. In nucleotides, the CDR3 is TGTGCCAGCAGCTTGATAGGGGTGGTAGGAAACACCATATATTTT.

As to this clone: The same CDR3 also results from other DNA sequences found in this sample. CDR3 loop: CASSMTGGAGELFF. CDR3 nucleotide sequence: TGCGCCAGCAGCATGACAGGGGGGGCCGGGGAGCTGTTTTTT. The rearrangement joins TRBV5-1 to TRBJ2-2; 9 nucleotides agree with TRBD1. Germline-derived CDR1 and CDR2 are SGHRS and YFSETQ. V trimming: 4 bases; J trimming: 6 bases; junction bases outside the gene matches: 4. The CDR3 sequence is 14 residues long.

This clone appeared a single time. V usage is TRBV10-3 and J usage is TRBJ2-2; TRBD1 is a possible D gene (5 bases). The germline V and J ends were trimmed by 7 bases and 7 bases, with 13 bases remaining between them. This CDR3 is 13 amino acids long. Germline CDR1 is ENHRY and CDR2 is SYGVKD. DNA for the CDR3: TGTGCCATCAACGACAGTCCGGTCGGGGAGCTGTTTTTT. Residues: CAINDSPVGELFF.

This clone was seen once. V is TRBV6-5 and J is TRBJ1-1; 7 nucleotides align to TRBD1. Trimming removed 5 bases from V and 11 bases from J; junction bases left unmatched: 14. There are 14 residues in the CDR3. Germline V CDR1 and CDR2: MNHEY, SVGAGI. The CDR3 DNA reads TGTGCCAGCAGTCGCAAAGGAGGGGGCGTCGACGCTTTCTTT. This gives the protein CASSRKGGGVDAFF.

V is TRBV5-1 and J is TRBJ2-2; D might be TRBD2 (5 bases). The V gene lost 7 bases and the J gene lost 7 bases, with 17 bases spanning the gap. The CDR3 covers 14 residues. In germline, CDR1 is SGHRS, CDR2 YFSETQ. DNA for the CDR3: TGCGCCAGCCTATTGCAACCCCGGGGCGGGGAGCTGTTTTTT. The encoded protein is CASLLQPRGGELFF.

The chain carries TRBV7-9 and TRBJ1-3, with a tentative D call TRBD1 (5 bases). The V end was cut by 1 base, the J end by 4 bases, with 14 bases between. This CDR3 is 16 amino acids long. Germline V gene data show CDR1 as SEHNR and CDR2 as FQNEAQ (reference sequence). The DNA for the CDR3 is TGTGCCAGCAGCTTAGGGGGGTTCGCCGACGGAAACACCATATATTTT. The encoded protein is CASSLGGFADGNTIYF.

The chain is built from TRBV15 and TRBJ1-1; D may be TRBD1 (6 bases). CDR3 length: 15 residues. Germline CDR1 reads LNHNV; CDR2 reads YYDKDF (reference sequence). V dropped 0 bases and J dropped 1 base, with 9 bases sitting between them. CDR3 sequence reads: CATSREGGTNTEAFF. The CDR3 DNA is TGTGCCACCAGCAGAGAAGGGGGAACGAACACTGAAGCTTTCTTT.

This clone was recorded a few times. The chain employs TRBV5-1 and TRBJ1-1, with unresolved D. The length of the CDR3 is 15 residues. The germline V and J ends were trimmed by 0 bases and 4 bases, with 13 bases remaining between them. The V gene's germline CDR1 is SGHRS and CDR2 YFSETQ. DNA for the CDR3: TGCGCCAGCAGCTTGGGCGCGAGCTCGGGCACTGAAGCTTTCTTT. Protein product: CASSLGASSGTEAFF.

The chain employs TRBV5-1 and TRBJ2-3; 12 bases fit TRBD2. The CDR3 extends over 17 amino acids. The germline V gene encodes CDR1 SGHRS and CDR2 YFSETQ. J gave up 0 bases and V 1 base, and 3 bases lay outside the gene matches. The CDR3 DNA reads TGCGCCAGCAGCTTGCCCCTAGCGGGGGGGAGCACAGATACGCAGTATTTT. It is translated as CASSLPLAGGSTDTQYF.

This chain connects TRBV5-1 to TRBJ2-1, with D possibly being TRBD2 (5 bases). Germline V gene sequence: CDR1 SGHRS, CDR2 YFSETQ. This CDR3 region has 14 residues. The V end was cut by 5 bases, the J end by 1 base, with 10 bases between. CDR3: CASSSSESYNEQFF. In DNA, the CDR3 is TGCGCCAGCAGTAGTAGCGAGTCCTACAATGAGCAGTTCTTC.

For the CDR3, the DNA is TGTGCCAGCAGTTATTACGACAACTGGGACAGGGTGATGGAGGTGGGTGAAGCTTTCTTT. It is translated as CASSYYDNWDRVMEVGEAFF. V gene TRBV6-7 combines with J gene TRBJ1-1; 9 nucleotides line up with TRBD1. TRBV6-7 is flagged as an ORF with uncertain function. The CDR3 loop spans 20 amino acids. V lost 3 bases to trimming and J lost 7 bases; unmatched junction nucleotides: 24.

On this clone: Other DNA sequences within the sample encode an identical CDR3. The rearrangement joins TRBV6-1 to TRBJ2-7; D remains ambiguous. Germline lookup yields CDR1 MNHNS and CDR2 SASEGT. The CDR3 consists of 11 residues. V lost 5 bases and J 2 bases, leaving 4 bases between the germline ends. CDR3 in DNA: TGTGCCAGCAGTCAAACCTACGAGCAGTACTTC. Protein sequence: CASSQTYEQYF.

For the CDR3, the DNA is TGTGCCATCAGTGACTCCACCACCAGGGGATTGGGGAAACTGTTTTTT. Translating it yields CAISDSTTRGLGKLFF. This sequence joins TRBV10-3 and TRBJ1-4, with a possible D match to TRBD1 (6 bases). CDR1 and CDR2 (germline): ENHRY, SYGVKD. The CDR3 is 16 residues long. V shed 3 bases and J shed 11 bases, with 22 bases lying between them.

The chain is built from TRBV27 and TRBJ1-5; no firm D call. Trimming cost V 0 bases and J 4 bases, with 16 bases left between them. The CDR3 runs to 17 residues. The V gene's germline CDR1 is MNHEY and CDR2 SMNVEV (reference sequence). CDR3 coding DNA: TGTGCCAGCAGTTTATCGAGCGGTTCAGGACTTAATCAGCCCCAGCATTTT. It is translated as CASSLSSGSGLNQPQHF.

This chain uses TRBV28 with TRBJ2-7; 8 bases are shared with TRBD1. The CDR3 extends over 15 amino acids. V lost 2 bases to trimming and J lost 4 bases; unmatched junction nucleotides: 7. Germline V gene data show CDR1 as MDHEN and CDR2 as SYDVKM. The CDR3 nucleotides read TGTGCCAGCAGTTTAGAGACAGGGGTCGGGTACGAGCAGTACTTC. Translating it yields CASSLETGVGYEQYF.

The CDR3: CASSSGGGFRETQYF. Written as DNA, the CDR3 is TGTGCCAGCAGTTCCGGAGGGGGTTTTAGAGAGACCCAGTACTTC. The chain combines TRBV6-6 with TRBJ2-5; D may be TRBD1 or TRBD2 (6 bases each). Trimming shortened V by 4 bases and J by 4 bases, and 16 bases separated the two germline ends. Looked up from germline, CDR1 is MNHNY and CDR2 is SVGAGI (reference sequence). This CDR3 has 15 amino acids.

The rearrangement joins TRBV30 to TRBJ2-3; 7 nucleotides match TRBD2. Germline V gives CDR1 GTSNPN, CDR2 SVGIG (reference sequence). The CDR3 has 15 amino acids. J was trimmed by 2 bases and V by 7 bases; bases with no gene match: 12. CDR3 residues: CAYNLAAHNTDTQYF. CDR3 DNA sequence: TGTGCCTACAACCTAGCGGCCCACAACACAGATACGCAGTATTTT.

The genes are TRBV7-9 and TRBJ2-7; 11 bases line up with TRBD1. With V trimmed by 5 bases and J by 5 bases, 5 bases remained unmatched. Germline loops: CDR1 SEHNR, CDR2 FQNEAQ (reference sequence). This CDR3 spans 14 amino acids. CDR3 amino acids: CASSIGDRGNEQYF. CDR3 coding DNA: TGTGCCAGCAGCATTGGGGACAGGGGGAACGAGCAGTACTTC.

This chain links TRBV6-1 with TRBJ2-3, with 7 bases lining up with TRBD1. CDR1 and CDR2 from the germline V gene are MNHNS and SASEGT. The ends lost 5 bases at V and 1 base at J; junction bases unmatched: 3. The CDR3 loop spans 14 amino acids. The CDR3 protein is CASSPDRGTDTQYF. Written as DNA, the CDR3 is TGTGCCAGCAGTCCTGACAGGGGCACAGATACGCAGTATTTT.

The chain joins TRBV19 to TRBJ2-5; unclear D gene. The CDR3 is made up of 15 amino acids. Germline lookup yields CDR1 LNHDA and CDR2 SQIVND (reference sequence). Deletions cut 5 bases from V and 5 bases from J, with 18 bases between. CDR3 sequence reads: CASSVPQRTSETQYF. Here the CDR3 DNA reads TGTGCCAGTAGTGTGCCCCAGAGGACCAGCGAGACCCAGTACTTC.

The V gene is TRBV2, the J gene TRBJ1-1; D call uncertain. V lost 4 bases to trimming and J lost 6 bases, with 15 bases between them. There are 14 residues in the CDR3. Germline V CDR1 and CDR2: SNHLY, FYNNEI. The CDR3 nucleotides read TGTGCCAGCAGTGTGGAGAAGGTAGCGTCTGAAGCTTTCTTT. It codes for CASSVEKVASEAFF.